The 20 T cell receptor beta chains below come from one sample, sequenced in a study of blood T cell repertoires in COVID-19. Some clones are missing from TCRdb's copy, which holds only in-frame ones; the method was immunoSEQ multiplex PCR. The profile covers around 160,000 clones, with roughly four fifths appearing a single time and about 10% taken by the ten largest. Input material: PBMCs or T cells enriched from blood (not recorded which). The receptor set was obtained from a man aged 50-59 years who had recovered from COVID-19.

The rearrangement joins TRBV19 to TRBJ2-1, with TRBD2 matching over 7 bases. The V segment lost 7 bases and the J segment 6 bases; nucleotides outside the gene matches: 9. The length of the CDR3 is 14 residues. Germline V gene sequence: CDR1 LNHDA, CDR2 SQIVND (reference sequence). This chain's CDR3 is CASTKRGGPNEQFF. CDR3 nucleotides: TGTGCCAGTACGAAGCGGGGAGGCCCCAATGAGCAGTTCTTC.

The V and J genes are TRBV18 and TRBJ2-3; 9 bases fit TRBD2. The J segment lost 2 bases and the V segment lost 0 bases, leaving 6 bases of the junction unmatched. This CDR3 spans 17 amino acids. Germline V CDR1 and CDR2: KGHSH, LQKENI. CDR3 nucleotides: TGTGCCAGCTCACCACCGGCGGGAGGGCGTGACACAGATACGCAGTATTTT. It specifies CASSPPAGGRDTDTQYF.

V usage is TRBV6-5 and J usage is TRBJ2-1, with TRBD2 matching over 8 bases. This CDR3 contains 15 residues. The germline CDR1 and CDR2 sequences are MNHEY and SVGAGI. V was clipped by 6 bases and J by 7 bases; unmatched bases: 11. The CDR3 DNA is TGTGCCAGCAGCCATGGGACTAGGACGTTGAATGAGCAGTTCTTC. It translates to CASSHGTRTLNEQFF.

This rearrangement joins TRBV5-4 to TRBJ1-1, with D possibly matching TRBD1 (6 bases). Germline V lookup: CDR1 SGHNT, CDR2 YYREEE (reference sequence). V gave up 4 bases and J gave up 4 bases, with 17 bases separating them. CDR3 length: 15 amino acids. The CDR3 reads CASSPGGQLPTEAFF. CDR3 coding DNA: TGTGCCAGCAGCCCCGGGGGGCAGCTCCCCACTGAAGCTTTCTTT.

The chain carries TRBV19 and TRBJ1-2, with 10 bases lining up with TRBD1. V shed 9 bases and J 6 bases; nucleotides not matched to a gene: 16. The CDR3 length is 16 residues. The germline gives CDR1 LNHDA, CDR2 SQIVND (reference sequence). The CDR3: CASSLGTGVFAHGYTF. The CDR3 coding sequence is TGTGCCAGCAGCCTCGGGACAGGGGTGTTTGCGCATGGCTACACCTTC.

J is TRBJ2-2 and V is TRBV5-1; 9 nucleotides line up with TRBD1. Trimming at V came to 4 bases and at J to 7 bases, leaving 11 bases not matched to a gene. The CDR3 runs 16 residues. The germline V gene has CDR1 SGHRS and CDR2 YFSETQ. As DNA, the CDR3 is TGCGCCAGCAGCCAAGTTACAGGGGGCGCCGGCGGGGAGCTGTTTTTT. This gives the protein CASSQVTGGAGGELFF. The full variable domain, with the rest looked up from reference TRBV5-1 and TRBJ2-2, is KAGVTQTPRYLIKTRGQQVTLSCSPISGHRSVSWYQQTPGQGLQFLFEYFSETQRNKGNFPGRFSGRQFSNSRSEMNVSTLELGDSALYLCASSQVTGGAGGELFFGEGSRLTVL.

This chain connects TRBV5-1 to TRBJ1-6; D is ambiguous. The germline gives CDR1 SGHRS, CDR2 YFSETQ. V was cut by 3 bases and J by 9 bases, with 16 bases left in between. The CDR3 consists of 15 residues. CDR3 amino acids: CASSSLEGTFSPLHF. DNA of the CDR3: TGCGCCAGCAGCTCCTTGGAGGGTACGTTTTCACCCCTCCACTTT.

On this clone: Mismatch with germline at one junction end may stem from a read error. This CDR3 reads CASSLSMTSGVAF. The DNA of the CDR3 is TGTGCCAGCAGCTTATCAATGACTAGCGGGGTCGCCTTC. This chain connects TRBV7-2 to TRBJ2-7; TRBD2 matches at 11 bases. The CDR3 consists of 13 residues. Germline V CDR1 and CDR2: SGHTA, FQGNSA.

This rearrangement joins TRBV6-5 to TRBJ2-2, with D uncertain. Deletions cut 0 bases from V and 3 bases from J, with 5 bases between. Germline V gene data show CDR1 as MNHEY and CDR2 as SVGAGI. CDR3 length equals 14 residues. The CDR3 is CASSYSGDTGELFF. The CDR3 DNA reads TGTGCCAGCAGTTACTCGGGCGACACCGGGGAGCTGTTTTTT.

The chain employs TRBV9 and TRBJ2-2; 11 nucleotides align to TRBD1. Germline CDR1 SGDLS, CDR2 YYNGEE. The trim removed 4 bases at V and 0 bases at J, leaving 5 bases unmatched. This CDR3 has 17 amino acids. The CDR3 loop is CASSFGGQGANTGELFF. CDR3 coding DNA: TGTGCCAGCAGCTTCGGGGGACAGGGGGCGAACACCGGGGAGCTGTTTTTT.

The V gene is TRBV27, the J gene TRBJ2-1, with D maybe TRBD1 (7 bases). Germline values: CDR1 MNHEY, CDR2 SMNVEV (reference sequence). V lost 8 bases and J lost 2, with 10 bases in between. The CDR3 runs 13 residues. CDR3 nucleotides: TGTGCCAGCCGGGGGACAGCCTACAATGAGCAGTTCTTC. Translation: CASRGTAYNEQFF.

V is TRBV10-2 and J is TRBJ2-1; 8 nucleotides agree with TRBD2. Germline CDR1 is WSHSY and CDR2 is SAAADI. J was trimmed by 3 bases and V by 8 bases; bases with no gene match: 6. The CDR3 loop spans 14 amino acids. The CDR3 spells CASGGAGGYNEQFF. DNA of the CDR3: TGCGCCAGCGGGGGGGCGGGGGGCTACAATGAGCAGTTCTTC.

The V gene is TRBV5-1, the J gene TRBJ2-5; 9 bases are a match to TRBD2. Losses at the gene ends were 5 bases for V and 5 bases for J; bases not matched to a gene: 7. The CDR3 is 14 amino acids. Per the germline V gene, CDR1 is SGHRS and CDR2 is YFSETQ. The CDR3 loop is CASSYTSGGETQYF. The CDR3 DNA follows: TGCGCCAGCAGTTATACAAGCGGGGGGGAGACCCAGTACTTC.

The chain recombines TRBV11-2 with TRBJ1-3; the D gene is possibly TRBD1 (6 bases). The CDR3 loop spans 15 amino acids. Trimming left V 1 base short and J 0 bases short, with 7 bases between. The germline CDR1 and CDR2 sequences are SGHAT and FQNNGV. CDR3: CASSLGGGSGNTIYF. CDR3 nucleotide sequence: TGTGCCAGCAGCTTAGGAGGGGGCTCTGGAAACACCATATATTTT.

In its sample, this clone was seen a few times. This chain uses TRBV18 with TRBJ1-2; 11 bases match TRBD1. Germline values: CDR1 KGHSH, CDR2 LQKENI. Trimming at V came to 1 base and at J to 4 bases, leaving 8 bases not matched to a gene. This CDR3 has 17 residues. The CDR3 coding sequence is TGTGCCAGCTCACCACTTGGACAGGGGGCGCATGTCTATGGCTACACCTTC. This gives the protein CASSPLGQGAHVYGYTF.

V usage is TRBV5-4 and J usage is TRBJ2-1, with 12 bases aligning to TRBD2. This CDR3 contains 14 residues. The germline CDR1 and CDR2 sequences are SGHNT and YYREEE (reference sequence). The junction had 5 bases not matched to a gene; V was cut back by 0 bases and J by 13 bases. The CDR3 coding sequence is TGTGCCAGCAGCTTGGTGGGACTAGCGGGCTCACAGTTCTTC. Translation: CASSLVGLAGSQFF.

The rearrangement links TRBV28 to TRBJ1-5, with D possibly TRBD1 on 6 matching bases. This CDR3 is built from 16 residues. The germline V and J ends were trimmed by 6 bases and 1 base, with 16 bases remaining between them. Germline CDR1 reads MDHEN; CDR2 reads SYDVKM. The CDR3 region has the DNA TGTGCCAGCAGCCTGCATCTCGACAGGAGCAATCAGCCCCAGCATTTT. As protein: CASSLHLDRSNQPQHF.

This clone was found many times. The chain is built from TRBV6-5 and TRBJ1-4; the D gene is possibly TRBD1 (6 bases). The germline gives CDR1 MNHEY, CDR2 SVGAGI. V lost 6 bases to trimming and J lost 8 bases, with 13 bases between them. CDR3 length: 13 residues. The DNA for the CDR3 is TGTGCCAGCAGACAGGGACTAAGGGAAAAACTGTTTTTT. Translating gives CASRQGLREKLFF.

The CDR3 DNA is TGTGCCAGCCGTGGGGGACTAGCGTCCGATGAGCAGTTCTTC. Its translation is CASRGGLASDEQFF. J is TRBJ2-1 and V is TRBV14; TRBD2 matches at 10 bases. Losses at the gene ends were 8 bases for V and 8 bases for J; bases not matched to a gene: 9. Germline V lookup: CDR1 SGHDN, CDR2 FVKESK. This CDR3 has 14 amino acids.

The V call is TRBV6-1, the J call TRBJ2-7; D is unclear. Looked up from germline, CDR1 is MNHNS and CDR2 is SASEGT. Between the trimmed V and J ends, which lost 2 bases and 3 bases, there was a span of 14 bases. The CDR3 extends over 15 amino acids. The CDR3 sequence: CASSESPGASYEQYF. The CDR3 DNA follows: TGTGCCAGCAGTGAAAGCCCCGGTGCTAGCTACGAGCAGTACTTC.